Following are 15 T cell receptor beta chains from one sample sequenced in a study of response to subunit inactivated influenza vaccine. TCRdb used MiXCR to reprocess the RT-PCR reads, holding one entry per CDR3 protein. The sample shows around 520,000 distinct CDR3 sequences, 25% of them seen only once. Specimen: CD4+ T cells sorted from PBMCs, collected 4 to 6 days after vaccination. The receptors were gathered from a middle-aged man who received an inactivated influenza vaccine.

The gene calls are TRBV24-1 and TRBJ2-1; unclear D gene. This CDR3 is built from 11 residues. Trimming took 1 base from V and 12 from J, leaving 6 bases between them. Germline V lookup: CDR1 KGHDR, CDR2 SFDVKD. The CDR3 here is CATSDLVVQFF. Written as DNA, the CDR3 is TGTGCCACCAGTGATTTAGTAGTGCAGTTCTTC.

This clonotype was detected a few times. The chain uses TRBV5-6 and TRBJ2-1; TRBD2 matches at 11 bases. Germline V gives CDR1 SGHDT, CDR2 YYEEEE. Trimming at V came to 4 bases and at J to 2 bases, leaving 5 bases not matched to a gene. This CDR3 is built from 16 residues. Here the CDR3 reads CASSLHSGGAYNEQFF. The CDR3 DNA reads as TGTGCCAGCAGCCTACATAGCGGGGGGGCCTACAATGAGCAGTTCTTC.

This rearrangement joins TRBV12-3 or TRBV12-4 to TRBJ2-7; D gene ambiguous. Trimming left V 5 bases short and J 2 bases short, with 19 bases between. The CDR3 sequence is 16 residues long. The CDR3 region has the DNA TGTGCCAGCAGTCCTCGGGCAGGTCATGGGCCCTACGAGCAGTACTTC. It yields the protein CASSPRAGHGPYEQYF.

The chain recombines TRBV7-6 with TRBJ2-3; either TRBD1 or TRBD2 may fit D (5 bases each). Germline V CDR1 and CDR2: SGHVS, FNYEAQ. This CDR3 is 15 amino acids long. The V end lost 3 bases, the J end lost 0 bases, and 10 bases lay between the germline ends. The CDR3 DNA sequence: TGTGCCAGCAGCTTGTGGGGGTATAGCACAGATACGCAGTATTTT. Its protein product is CASSLWGYSTDTQYF.

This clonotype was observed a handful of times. For the CDR3, the DNA is TGCAGTGCTGTTCCCCCGGCAGGTTTCTCCTACGAGCAGTACTTC. This translates into CSAVPPAGFSYEQYF. J is TRBJ2-7 and V is TRBV20-1, with D unclear. V gave up 5 bases and J gave up 0 bases, with 17 bases separating them. Germline loops: CDR1 DFQATT, CDR2 SNEGSKA (reference sequence). This CDR3 comprises 15 residues.

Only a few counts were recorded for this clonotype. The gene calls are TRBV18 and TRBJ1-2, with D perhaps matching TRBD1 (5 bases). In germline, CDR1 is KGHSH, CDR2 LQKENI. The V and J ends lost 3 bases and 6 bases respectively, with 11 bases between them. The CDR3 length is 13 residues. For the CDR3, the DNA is TGTGCCAGCTCACCGAGAAGGGACCATGGCTACACCTTC. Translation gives CASSPRRDHGYTF.

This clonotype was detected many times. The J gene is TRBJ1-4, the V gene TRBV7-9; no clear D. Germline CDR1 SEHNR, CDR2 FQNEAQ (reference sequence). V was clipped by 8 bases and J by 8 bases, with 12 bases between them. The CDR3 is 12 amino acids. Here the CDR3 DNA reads TGTGCCAGCGAGATGAACGAGGAAAAACTGTTTTTT. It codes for CASEMNEEKLFF.

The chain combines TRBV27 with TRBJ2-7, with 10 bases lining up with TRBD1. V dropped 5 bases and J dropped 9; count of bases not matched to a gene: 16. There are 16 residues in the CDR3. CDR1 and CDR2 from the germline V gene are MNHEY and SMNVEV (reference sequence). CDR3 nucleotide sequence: TGTGCCAGCAGTGCACTGTCCGGGACAGGGGTAAGGGGGCAGTACTTC. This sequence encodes CASSALSGTGVRGQYF.

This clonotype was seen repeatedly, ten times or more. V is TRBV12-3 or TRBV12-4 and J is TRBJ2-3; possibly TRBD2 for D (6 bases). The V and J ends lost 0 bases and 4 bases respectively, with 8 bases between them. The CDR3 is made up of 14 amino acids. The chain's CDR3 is CASSLAGGADTQYF. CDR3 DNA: TGTGCCAGCAGTTTAGCGGGGGGAGCAGATACGCAGTATTTT.

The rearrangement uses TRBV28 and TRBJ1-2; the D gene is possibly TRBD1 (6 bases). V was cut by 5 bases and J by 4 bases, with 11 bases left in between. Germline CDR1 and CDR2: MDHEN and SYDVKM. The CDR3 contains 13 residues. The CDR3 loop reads CASSTGTFYGYTF. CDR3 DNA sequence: TGTGCCAGCAGTACCGGGACATTCTATGGCTACACCTTC.

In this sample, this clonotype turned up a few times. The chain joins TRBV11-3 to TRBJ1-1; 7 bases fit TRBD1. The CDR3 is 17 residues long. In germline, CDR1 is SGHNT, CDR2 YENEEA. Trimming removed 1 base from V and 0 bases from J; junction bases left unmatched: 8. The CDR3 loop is CASSLGLGGGMNTEAFF. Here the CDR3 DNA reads TGTGCCAGCAGCTTAGGGTTAGGGGGCGGCATGAACACTGAAGCTTTCTTT.

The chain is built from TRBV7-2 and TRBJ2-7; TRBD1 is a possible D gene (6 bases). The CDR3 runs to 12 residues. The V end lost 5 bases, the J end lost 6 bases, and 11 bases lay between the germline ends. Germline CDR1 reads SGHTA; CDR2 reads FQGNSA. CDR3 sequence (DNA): TGTGCCAGCAGCAAACAGGGTAGCGAGCAGTACTTC. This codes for CASSKQGSEQYF.

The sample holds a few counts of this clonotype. The DNA for the CDR3 is TGTGCCAGCAGCCCAGGGGGTACGAACACCGGGGAGCTGTTTTTT. Its translation is CASSPGGTNTGELFF. V is TRBV5-5 and J is TRBJ2-2, with TRBD1 matching over 7 bases. The germline gives CDR1 SGHKS, CDR2 YYEKEE (reference sequence). This CDR3 has 15 amino acids. Trimming cost V 4 bases and J 0 bases; bases outside gene matches: 3.

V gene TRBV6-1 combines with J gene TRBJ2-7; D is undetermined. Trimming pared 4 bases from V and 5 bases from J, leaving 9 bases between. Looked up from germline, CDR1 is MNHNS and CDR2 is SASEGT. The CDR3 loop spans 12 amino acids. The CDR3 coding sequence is TGTGCCAGCAGTGGGCTAGTCGACGAGCAGTACTTC. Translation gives CASSGLVDEQYF.

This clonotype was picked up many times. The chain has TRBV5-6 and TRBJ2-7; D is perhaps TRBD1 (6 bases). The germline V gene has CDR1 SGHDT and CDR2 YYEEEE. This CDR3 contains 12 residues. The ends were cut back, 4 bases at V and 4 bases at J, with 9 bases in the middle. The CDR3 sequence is CASSRTDYEQYF. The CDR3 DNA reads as TGTGCCAGCAGCCGGACAGATTACGAGCAGTACTTC.